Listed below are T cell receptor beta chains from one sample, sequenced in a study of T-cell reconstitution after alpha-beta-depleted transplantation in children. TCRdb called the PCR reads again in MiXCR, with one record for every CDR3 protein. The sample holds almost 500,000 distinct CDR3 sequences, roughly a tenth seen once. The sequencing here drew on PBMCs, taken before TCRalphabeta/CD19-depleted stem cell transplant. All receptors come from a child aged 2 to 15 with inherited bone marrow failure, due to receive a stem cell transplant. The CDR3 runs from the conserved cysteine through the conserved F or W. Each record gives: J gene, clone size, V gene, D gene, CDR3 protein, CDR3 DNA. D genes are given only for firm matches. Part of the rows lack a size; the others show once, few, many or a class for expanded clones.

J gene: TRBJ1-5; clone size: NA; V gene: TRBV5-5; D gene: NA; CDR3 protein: CASSLSFRSNQPQHF; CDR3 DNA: TGTGCCAGCAGCTTGAGTTTCAGGAGCAATCAGCCCCAGCATTTT
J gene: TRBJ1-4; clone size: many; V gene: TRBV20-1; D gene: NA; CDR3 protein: CSARESAATNEKLFF; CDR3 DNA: TGCAGTGCTAGGGAATCAGCCGCAACTAATGAAAAACTGTTTTTT
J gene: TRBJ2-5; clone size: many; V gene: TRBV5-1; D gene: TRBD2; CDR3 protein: CASSLDWRELGETQYF; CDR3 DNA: TGCGCCAGCAGCTTGGACTGGCGGGAGCTTGGAGAGACCCAGTACTTC
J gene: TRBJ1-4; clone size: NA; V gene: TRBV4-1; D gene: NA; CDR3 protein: CASSPETDYNEKLFF; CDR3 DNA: TGCGCCAGCAGCCCCGAGACAGATTATAATGAAAAACTGTTTTTT
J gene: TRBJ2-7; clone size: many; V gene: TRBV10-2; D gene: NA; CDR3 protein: CASSEGSEQYF; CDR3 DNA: TGCGCCAGCAGTGAGGGCTCCGAGCAGTACTTC
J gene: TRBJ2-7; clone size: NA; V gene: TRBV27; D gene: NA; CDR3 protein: CASPGTTYEQYF; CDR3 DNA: TGTGCCAGTCCGGGGACCACCTACGAGCAGTACTTC
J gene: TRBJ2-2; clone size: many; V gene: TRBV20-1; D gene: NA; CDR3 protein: CSASRLAGNTGELFF; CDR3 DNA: TGCAGTGCCAGCAGGCTAGCCGGGAACACCGGGGAGCTGTTTTTT
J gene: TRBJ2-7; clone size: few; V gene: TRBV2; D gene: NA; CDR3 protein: CASSELLAYEQYF; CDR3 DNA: TGTGCCAGCAGTGAGCTCCTAGCCTACGAGCAGTACTTC
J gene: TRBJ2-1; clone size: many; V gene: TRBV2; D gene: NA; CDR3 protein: CASNPAGFMHNEQFF; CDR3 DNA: TGTGCCAGCAACCCTGCGGGGTTTATGCACAATGAGCAGTTCTTC
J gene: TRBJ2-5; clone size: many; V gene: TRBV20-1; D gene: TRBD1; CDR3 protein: CSARQGPRETQYF; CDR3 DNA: TGCAGTGCACGACAGGGTCCCAGGGAGACCCAGTACTTC
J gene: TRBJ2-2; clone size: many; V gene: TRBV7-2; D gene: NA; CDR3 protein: CASSLGLSTGELFF; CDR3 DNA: TGTGCCAGCAGCTTAGGGCTTTCCACCGGGGAGCTGTTTTTT
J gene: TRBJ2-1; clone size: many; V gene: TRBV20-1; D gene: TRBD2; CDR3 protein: CSASLAGWSYNEQFF; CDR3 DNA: TGCAGTGCTAGTCTAGCGGGATGGAGCTACAATGAGCAGTTCTTC
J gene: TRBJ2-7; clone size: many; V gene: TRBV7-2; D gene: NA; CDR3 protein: CASSLGGTSAEQYF; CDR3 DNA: TGTGCCAGCAGCTTAGGGGGGACATCCGCCGAGCAGTACTTC
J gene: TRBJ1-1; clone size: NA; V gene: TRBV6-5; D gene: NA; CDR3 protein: CASSYQGTNTEAFF; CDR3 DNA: TGTGCCAGCAGTTACCAGGGAACGAACACTGAAGCTTTCTTT
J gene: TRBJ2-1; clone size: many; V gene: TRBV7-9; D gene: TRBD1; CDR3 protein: CASNQGVDEQFF; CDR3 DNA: TGTGCCAGCAACCAGGGGGTCGATGAGCAGTTCTTC
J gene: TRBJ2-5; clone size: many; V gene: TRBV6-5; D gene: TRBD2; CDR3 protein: CASSYSLAGGGKTQYF; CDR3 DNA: TGTGCCAGCAGTTACTCCCTAGCGGGAGGCGGTAAGACCCAGTACTTC
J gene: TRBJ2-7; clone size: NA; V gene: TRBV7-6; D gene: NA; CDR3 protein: CASSLFGHEQYF; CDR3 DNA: TGTGCCAGCAGCTTATTTGGCCACGAGCAGTACTTC
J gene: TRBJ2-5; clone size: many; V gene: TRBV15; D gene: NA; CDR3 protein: CATSRDRGPSSPQYF; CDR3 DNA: TGTGCCACCAGCAGAGATCGAGGGCCGAGTTCGCCCCAGTACTTC
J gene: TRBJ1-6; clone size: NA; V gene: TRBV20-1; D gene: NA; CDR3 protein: CSASLGYNSPLHF; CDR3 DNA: TGCAGTGCTAGTTTGGGCTATAATTCACCCCTCCACTTT
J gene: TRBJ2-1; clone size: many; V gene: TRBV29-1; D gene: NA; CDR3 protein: CSIARGRDEQFF; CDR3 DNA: TGCAGCATCGCCCGCGGTAGGGATGAGCAGTTCTTC
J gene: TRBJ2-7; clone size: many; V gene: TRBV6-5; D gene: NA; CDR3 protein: CASSYSTLAYSYEQYF; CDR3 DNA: TGTGCCAGCAGTTACTCGACGCTAGCGTACTCCTACGAGCAGTACTTC
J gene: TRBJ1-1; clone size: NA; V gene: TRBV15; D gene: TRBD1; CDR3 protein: CATSSPHGEGAKNTEAFF; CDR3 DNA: TGTGCCACCAGCAGCCCTCACGGGGAGGGGGCGAAGAACACTGAAGCTTTCTTT
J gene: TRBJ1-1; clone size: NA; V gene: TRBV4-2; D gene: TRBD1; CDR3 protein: CASSTRTGGNTEAFF; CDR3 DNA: TGTGCCAGCAGCACTCGGACAGGGGGGAACACTGAAGCTTTCTTT
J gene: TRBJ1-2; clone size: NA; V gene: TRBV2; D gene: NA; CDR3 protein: CASEGGGNGYTF; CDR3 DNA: TGTGCCAGCGAGGGCGGGGGCAATGGCTACACCTTC
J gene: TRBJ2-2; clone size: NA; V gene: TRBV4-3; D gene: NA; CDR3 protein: CASSQDLRATRTGELFF; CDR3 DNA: TGCGCCAGCAGCCAGGACCTCCGGGCGACTCGGACCGGGGAGCTGTTTTTT
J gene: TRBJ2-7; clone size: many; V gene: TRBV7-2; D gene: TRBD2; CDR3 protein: CASSLEAGGLFEQYF; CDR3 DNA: TGTGCCAGCAGCTTAGAAGCGGGAGGGCTCTTCGAGCAGTACTTC
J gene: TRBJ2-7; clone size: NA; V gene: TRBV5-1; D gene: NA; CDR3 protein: CASSSEVGPRDEQYF; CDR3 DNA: TGCGCCAGCAGCTCGGAGGTGGGACCCCGCGACGAGCAGTACTTC
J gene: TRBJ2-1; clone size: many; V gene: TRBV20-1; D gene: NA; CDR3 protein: CSAREALYNEQFF; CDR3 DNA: TGCAGTGCTAGAGAGGCTCTCTACAATGAGCAGTTCTTC
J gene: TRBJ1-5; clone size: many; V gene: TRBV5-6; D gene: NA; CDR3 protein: CASSSKTGSNQPQHF; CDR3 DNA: TGTGCCAGCAGCAGCAAGACAGGCAGCAATCAGCCCCAGCATTTT
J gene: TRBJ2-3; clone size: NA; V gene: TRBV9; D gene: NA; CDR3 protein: CASSPGRGADTQYF; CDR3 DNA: TGTGCCAGCAGCCCCGGTCGGGGCGCAGATACGCAGTATTTT
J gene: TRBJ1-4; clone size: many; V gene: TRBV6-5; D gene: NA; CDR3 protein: CASSYRDGPNEKLFF; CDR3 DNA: TGTGCCAGCAGTTACCGGGACGGACCGAATGAAAAACTGTTTTTT
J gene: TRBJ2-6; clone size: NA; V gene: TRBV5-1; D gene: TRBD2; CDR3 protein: CASRIAGGPKGANVLTF; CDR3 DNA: TGCGCCAGCAGGATAGCGGGAGGGCCTAAAGGGGCCAACGTCCTGACTTTC
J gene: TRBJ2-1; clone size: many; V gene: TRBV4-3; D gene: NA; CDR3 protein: CASSWGWDTDSSYNEQFF; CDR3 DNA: TGCGCCAGCAGCTGGGGTTGGGACACCGATAGCTCCTACAATGAGCAGTTCTTC
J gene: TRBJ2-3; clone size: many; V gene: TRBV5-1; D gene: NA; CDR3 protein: CASSRRERDTQYF; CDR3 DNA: TGCGCCAGCTCACGACGGGAGAGAGATACGCAGTATTTT
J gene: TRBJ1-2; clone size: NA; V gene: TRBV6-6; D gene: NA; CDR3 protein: CASTPGNYGYTF; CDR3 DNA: TGTGCCAGCACCCCGGGGAATTATGGCTACACCTTC
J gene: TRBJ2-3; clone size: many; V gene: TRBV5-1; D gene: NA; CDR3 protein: CASSVTREDTQYF; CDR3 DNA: TGCGCCAGCAGCGTTACTCGGGAAGATACGCAGTATTTT
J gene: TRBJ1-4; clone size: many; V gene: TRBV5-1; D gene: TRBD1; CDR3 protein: CASSLGPRQGGRKLFF; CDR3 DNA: TGCGCCAGCAGCTTGGGACCAAGACAGGGCGGTCGGAAACTGTTTTTT
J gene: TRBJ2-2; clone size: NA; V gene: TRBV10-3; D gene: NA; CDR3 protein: CAIRDPSGELFF; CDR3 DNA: TGTGCCATCAGGGACCCCTCTGGGGAGCTGTTTTTT
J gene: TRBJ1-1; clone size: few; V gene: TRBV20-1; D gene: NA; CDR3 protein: CSARRAGLREGEAFF; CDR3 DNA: TGCAGTGCTCGTAGGGCGGGTCTTCGAGAAGGTGAAGCTTTCTTT
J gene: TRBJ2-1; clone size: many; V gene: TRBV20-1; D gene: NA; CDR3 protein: CSARGRDRNEQFF; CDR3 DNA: TGCAGTGCTAGAGGACGGGACCGCAATGAGCAGTTCTTC
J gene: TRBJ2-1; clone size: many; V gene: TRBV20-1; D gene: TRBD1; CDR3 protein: CSARAAWTGQPYNEQFF; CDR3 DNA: TGCAGTGCTAGAGCCGCCTGGACAGGGCAACCTTACAATGAGCAGTTCTTC
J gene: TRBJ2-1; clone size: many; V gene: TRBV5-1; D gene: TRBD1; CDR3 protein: CASSIAGGAYNEQFF; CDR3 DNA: TGCGCCAGCAGCATTGCAGGGGGCGCATACAATGAGCAGTTCTTC
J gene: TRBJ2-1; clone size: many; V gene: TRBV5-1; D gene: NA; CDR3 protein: CASSLSWASSYNEQFF; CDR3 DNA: TGCGCCAGCAGCTTGTCTTGGGCGAGCTCCTACAATGAGCAGTTCTTC
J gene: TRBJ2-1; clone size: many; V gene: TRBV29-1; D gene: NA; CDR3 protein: CSVSGTWDNEQFF; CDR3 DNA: TGCAGCGTTTCCGGGACTTGGGACAATGAGCAGTTCTTC
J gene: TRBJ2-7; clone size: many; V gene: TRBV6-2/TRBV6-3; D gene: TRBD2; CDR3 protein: CASSYSKTSASYEQYF; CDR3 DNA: TGTGCCAGCAGTTACTCGAAAACTAGCGCCTCCTACGAGCAGTACTTC
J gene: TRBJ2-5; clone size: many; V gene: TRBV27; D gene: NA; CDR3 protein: CASSLSLAKKETQYF; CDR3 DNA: TGTGCCAGCAGTTTGAGCTTGGCGAAAAAAGAGACCCAGTACTTC
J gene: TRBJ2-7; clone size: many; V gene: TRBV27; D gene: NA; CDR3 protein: CASSLGGEQYF; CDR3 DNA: TGTGCCAGCAGCCTCGGAGGTGAGCAGTACTTC
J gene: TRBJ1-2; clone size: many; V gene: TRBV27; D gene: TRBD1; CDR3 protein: CASSLRQGYGYTF; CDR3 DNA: TGTGCCAGCAGTTTACGACAGGGCTATGGCTACACCTTC
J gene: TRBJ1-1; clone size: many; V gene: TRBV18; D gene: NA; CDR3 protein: CASSPQGFFMNTEAFF; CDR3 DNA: TGTGCCAGCTCACCACAGGGATTCTTTATGAACACTGAAGCTTTCTTT
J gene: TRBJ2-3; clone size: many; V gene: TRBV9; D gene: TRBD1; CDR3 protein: CASARDRARDTQYF; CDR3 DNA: TGTGCCAGCGCGAGGGACAGGGCAAGAGATACGCAGTATTTT
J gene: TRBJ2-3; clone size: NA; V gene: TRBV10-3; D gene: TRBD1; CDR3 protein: CAISRDRGTDTQYF; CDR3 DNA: TGTGCCATCAGCCGGGACAGGGGCACAGATACGCAGTATTTT
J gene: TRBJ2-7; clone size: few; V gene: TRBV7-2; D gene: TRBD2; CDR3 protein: CASSRAGLGMAYEQYF; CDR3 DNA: TGTGCCAGCAGCCGAGCGGGACTAGGAATGGCCTACGAGCAGTACTTC
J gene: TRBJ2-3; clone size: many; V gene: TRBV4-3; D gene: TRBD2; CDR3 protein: CASSASGLAGEQDTQYF; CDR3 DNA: TGCGCCAGCAGCGCCTCGGGACTAGCGGGAGAGCAAGATACGCAGTATTTT
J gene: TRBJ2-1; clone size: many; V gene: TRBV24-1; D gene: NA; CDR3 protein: CATSDRTVSYNEQFF; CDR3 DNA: TGTGCCACCAGTGATCGGACAGTCTCCTACAATGAGCAGTTCTTC
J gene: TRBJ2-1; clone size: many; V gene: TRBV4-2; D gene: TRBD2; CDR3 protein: CASSQLGLAGDNEQFF; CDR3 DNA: TGTGCCAGCAGCCAACTGGGACTAGCAGGGGACAATGAGCAGTTCTTC
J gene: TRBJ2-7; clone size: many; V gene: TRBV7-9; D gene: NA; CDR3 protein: CASRQDTYEQYF; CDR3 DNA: TGTGCCAGCAGACAGGACACATACGAGCAGTACTTC